Described below is a single T cell receptor beta chain sequence and its context. Between the trimmed V and J ends, which lost 6 bases and 5 bases, there was a span of 11 bases. The CDR3 length is 13 residues. In germline, CDR1 is MNHEY, CDR2 SVGAGI. This record belongs to a study of blood T cell repertoires in COVID-19. The data were produced by immunoSEQ multiplex PCR, yet TCRdb's version contains in-frame clones alone and is incomplete. Of about 140,000 clones listed, around 80% are singletons. Sample: peripheral blood. This clonotype originated in a man aged 50 to 60 with acute or convalescent COVID-19. V usage is TRBV6-5 and J usage is TRBJ1-5; tentatively, D is TRBD1 (6 bases). The CDR3 loop reads CASRLQGDQPQHF. For the CDR3, the DNA is TGTGCCAGCAGACTACAGGGTGATCAGCCCCAGCATTTT.